This T cell receptor beta chain is from a study of beta chain features in type 1 diabetes. Study observations and caveats: The study left unresolved whether HLA type influences TCRB rearrangement.

Central memory, naive, regulatory and stem cell-like memory CD4+ cells were sorted by CD45RO/CCR7/CD25/CD127/CD95/CD27. On this clone: No antigen is known for it.

The CDR3 is made up of 13 amino acids. V was cut by 3 bases and J by 2 bases, with 7 bases left in between. Germline CDR1 reads SGHTA; CDR2 reads FQGTGA. The investigators reverse transcribed all of the isolated RNA, so they sequenced expressed TCRB transcripts. Sequenced by immunoSEQ multiplex PCR; TCRdb stores in-frame clones only, minus some. The table has 300,000 to 450,000 clones, 10% to 15% seen once. The specimen was naive CD4+ T cells from blood. The chain carries TRBV7-3 and TRBJ2-5; D is ambiguous. This receptor was identified in a man between 18 and 35 years old in good health. The CDR3 protein is CASSFAVQETQYF. Here the CDR3 DNA reads TGTGCCAGCAGCTTCGCAGTACAAGAGACCCAGTACTTC. The whole variable domain, filled in from reference TRBV7-3 and TRBJ2-5, reads GAGVSQTPSNKVTEKGKYVELRCDPISGHTALYWYRQSLGQGPEFLIYFQGTGAADDSGLPNDRFFAVRPEGSVSTLKIQRTERGDSAVYLCASSFAVQETQYFGPGTRLLVL.